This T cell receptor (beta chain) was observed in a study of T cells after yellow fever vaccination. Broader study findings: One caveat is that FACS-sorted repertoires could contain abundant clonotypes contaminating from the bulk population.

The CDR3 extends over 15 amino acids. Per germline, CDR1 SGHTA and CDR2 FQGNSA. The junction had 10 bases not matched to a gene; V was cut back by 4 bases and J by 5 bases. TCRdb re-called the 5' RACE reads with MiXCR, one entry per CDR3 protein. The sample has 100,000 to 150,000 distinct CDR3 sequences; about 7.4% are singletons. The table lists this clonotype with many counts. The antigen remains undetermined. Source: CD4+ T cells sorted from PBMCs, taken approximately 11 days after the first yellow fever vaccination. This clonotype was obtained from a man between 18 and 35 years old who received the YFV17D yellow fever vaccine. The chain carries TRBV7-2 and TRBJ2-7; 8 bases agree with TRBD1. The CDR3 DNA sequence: TGTGCCAGCAGCTCCGGCAGGGGGCGTTATGACGAGCAGTACGTC. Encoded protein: CASSSGRGRYDEQYV.